Following are 10 T cell receptor beta chains from one sample sequenced in a study of a mutant IDH1 vaccine in newly diagnosed glioma. Measured with immunoSEQ multiplex PCR; TCRdb has only the in-frame clones, and not every one. Of approximately 54,000 clones listed, 65% to 85% are singletons. The time point is: baseline, week 1 (first vaccination visit). The treatment here: pre-vaccination baseline after standard-of-care therapy. This specimen was PBMCs, taken from a glioma patient treated with radiotherapy, temozolomide or both. The receptors stem from a man younger than 35 with glioma.

The V gene is TRBV14, the J gene TRBJ1-1, with 9 bases matching TRBD1. Germline V CDR1 and CDR2: SGHDN, FVKESK. This CDR3 has 16 amino acids. Losses at the gene ends were 5 bases for V and 2 bases for J; bases not matched to a gene: 9. The DNA for the CDR3 is TGTGCCAGCAGCTTAACCCGGGACAGGGCAAACACTGAAGCTTTCTTT. Amino acids: CASSLTRDRANTEAFF.

The chain uses TRBV6-9 and TRBJ2-1; 9 bases fit TRBD2. In germline, CDR1 is MNHGY, CDR2 SVAAGI. The V and J ends lost 4 bases and 0 bases, in that order; junction bases with no gene match: 10. CDR3 length: 18 amino acids. CDR3 protein: CASSCKLSGRSSYNEQFF. CDR3 nucleotide sequence: TGTGCCAGCAGTTGTAAATTAAGCGGGAGGTCCTCCTACAATGAGCAGTTCTTC.

The chain employs TRBV6-6 and TRBJ1-2; the match to TRBD1 covers 7 bases. The trim removed 5 bases at V and 4 bases at J, leaving 7 bases unmatched. Looked up from germline, CDR1 is MNHNY and CDR2 is SVGAGI (reference sequence). This CDR3 region has 14 residues. The CDR3 nucleotides read TGTGCCAGCAGTGCCAGGGGGGAAGGCTATGGCTACACCTTC. Translation: CASSARGEGYGYTF.

The chain recombines TRBV7-9 with TRBJ1-1; TRBD1 might be the D (6 bases). The CDR3 consists of 12 residues. Germline CDR1 SEHNR, CDR2 FQNEAQ (reference sequence). V was clipped by 5 bases and J by 5 bases, with 9 bases between them. The chain's CDR3 is CASSGGQTEAFF. DNA of the CDR3: TGTGCCAGCAGCGGAGGACAGACTGAAGCTTTCTTT.

This chain joins TRBV30 and TRBJ1-5, with 8 bases identical to TRBD1. The CDR3 runs 16 residues. The V and J ends lost 4 bases and 1 base, in that order; junction bases with no gene match: 9. Germline CDR1 GTSNPN, CDR2 SVGIG (reference sequence). CDR3: CAWTRSGGASNQPQHF. CDR3 sequence (DNA): TGTGCCTGGACCAGGTCAGGGGGCGCGAGCAATCAGCCCCAGCATTTT.

This clone was seen a few times. V is TRBV5-4 and J is TRBJ1-2; TRBD1 aligns across 9 bases. Germline V CDR1 and CDR2: SGHNT, YYREEE (reference sequence). J was trimmed by 2 bases and V by 3 bases; bases with no gene match: 5. CDR3 size: 15 residues. CDR3 DNA sequence: TGTGCCAGCAGCTCCGGGACAGGGACAAACTATGGCTACACCTTC. This sequence encodes CASSSGTGTNYGYTF.

The chain recombines TRBV6-4 with TRBJ2-7; D might be TRBD1 (6 bases). Germline V lookup: CDR1 MRHNA, CDR2 SNTAGT. The CDR3 spans 14 residues. Trimming shortened V by 3 bases and J by 6 bases, and 15 bases separated the two germline ends. CDR3 sequence reads: CASSDGGAGAEQYF. Written as DNA, the CDR3 is TGTGCCAGCAGTGATGGGGGCGCAGGGGCCGAGCAGTACTTC.

By proportion, this clone is medium-sized (0.01 to 0.1%). This chain links TRBV27 with TRBJ2-7; 15 bases match TRBD2. Looked up from germline, CDR1 is MNHEY and CDR2 is SMNVEV (reference sequence). The CDR3 runs to 16 residues. With V trimmed by 5 bases and J by 3 bases, 5 bases remained unmatched. CDR3 sequence (DNA): TGTGCCAGCAGTAGCGGACTAGCGGGGGGGCTCTACGAGCAGTACTTC. Amino acid sequence: CASSSGLAGGLYEQYF.

The chain uses TRBV6-5 and TRBJ1-1; D remains ambiguous. The CDR3 extends over 16 amino acids. Germline CDR1 and CDR2: MNHEY and SVGAGI. V dropped 1 base and J dropped 0 bases, with 12 bases sitting between them. Here the CDR3 DNA reads TGTGCCAGCAGTTACTGGTCCGGCTTTCTGAACACTGAAGCTTTCTTT. It translates to CASSYWSGFLNTEAFF.

The V and J genes are TRBV5-1 and TRBJ2-1, with 11 bases lining up with TRBD1. Germline trimming cut 4 bases from V and 6 bases from J; bases unmatched to any gene: 3. The CDR3 runs to 14 residues. Germline V gives CDR1 SGHRS, CDR2 YFSETQ. CDR3 DNA sequence: TGCGCCAGCAGCCTCGGGACAGGGGGCAATGAGCAGTTCTTC. Its translation is CASSLGTGGNEQFF.